A selection of T cell receptor beta chains follows, all from one sample in a study of cytomegalovirus exposure and HLA in healthy donors. Sequencing was performed with immunoSEQ multiplex PCR; in TCRdb, only in-frame clones are kept and a portion is missing. The sample's table shows around 100,000 clones. Sequenced: PBMCs. These TCRs come from a man in his forties in good health and CMV-seropositive. The CDR3 runs from the conserved cysteine through the conserved F or W. The order of the fields is D gene, J gene, V gene, CDR3 protein, CDR3 DNA. The D gene is left open where the match is weak.

>.|TRBJ1-1|TRBV28
CASSYEAFPFMNTEAFF
TGTGCCAGCAGTTACGAAGCGTTTCCGTTTATGAACACTGAAGCTTTCTTT
>TRBD2|TRBJ2-5|TRBV5-1
CASSRTSGSMETQYF
TGCGCCAGCAGCCGGACTAGCGGGAGTATGGAGACCCAGTACTTC
>.|TRBJ1-1|TRBV19
CASSAGDWGTEAFF
TGTGCCAGTAGTGCGGGAGACTGGGGCACTGAAGCTTTCTTT
>TRBD2|TRBJ2-7|TRBV29-1
CSVRGGLYEQYF
TGCAGCGTCCGGGGGGGGCTGTACGAGCAGTACTTC
>TRBD2|TRBJ2-2|TRBV28
CASSPIAGVTGELFF
TGTGCCAGCAGTCCAATAGCGGGAGTCACCGGGGAGCTGTTTTTT
>.|TRBJ2-7|TRBV9
CASSVSGDVGYEQYF
TGTGCCAGCAGCGTATCAGGGGACGTGGGCTACGAGCAGTACTTC
>.|TRBJ1-1|TRBV7-9
CASSLTSGGAEAFF
TGTGCCAGCAGCTTAACGTCGGGGGGGGCTGAAGCTTTCTTT
>.|TRBJ2-2|TRBV2
CASSERGRGTGELFF
TGTGCCAGCAGTGAACGAGGGAGAGGCACCGGGGAGCTGTTTTTT
>.|TRBJ2-1|TRBV5-1
CASSVEFSYNEQFF
TGCGCCAGCAGTGTGGAGTTCTCCTACAATGAGCAGTTCTTC
>TRBD1|TRBJ2-7|TRBV7-9
CASTPSPDRGYEQYF
TGTGCCAGCACCCCAAGCCCCGACAGGGGCTACGAGCAGTACTTC
>TRBD2|TRBJ2-1|TRBV15
CATSGHRTSGSGEQFF
TGTGCCACCAGCGGACACCGGACTAGCGGGAGCGGCGAGCAGTTCTTC
>.|TRBJ1-2|TRBV30
CAWIRDEGYTF
TGTGCCTGGATCCGGGATGAGGGCTACACCTTC
>TRBD1|TRBJ2-5|TRBV5-1
CASSLSGTGVGQETQYF
TGCGCCAGCAGCTTGTCAGGGACAGGGGTGGGCCAAGAGACCCAGTACTTC
>TRBD2|TRBJ2-1|TRBV19
CASRAGREGSYNEQFF
TGTGCCAGTAGAGCTGGGCGGGAGGGCTCCTACAATGAGCAGTTCTTC
>TRBD2|TRBJ2-3|TRBV6-5
CASSYPPGTSGTQYF
TGTGCCAGCAGTTACCCTCCCGGGACTAGCGGGACGCAGTATTTT
>.|TRBJ2-6|TRBV5-1
CASSDATGGANVLTF
TGCGCCAGCAGCGACGCAACGGGTGGGGCCAACGTCCTGACTTTC
>TRBD2|TRBJ2-1|TRBV7-8
CASTMGGGRPYNEQFF
TGTGCCAGCACCATGGGGGGAGGGCGGCCCTACAATGAGCAGTTCTTC
>.|TRBJ1-2|TRBV29-1
CSVVAVDGYTF
TGCAGCGTTGTGGCGGTGGATGGCTACACCTTC
>.|TRBJ2-3|TRBV9
CASSPNLGVVTDTQYF
TGTGCCAGCAGCCCTAACTTAGGGGTAGTCACAGATACGCAGTATTTT
>TRBD2|TRBJ2-1|TRBV7-6
CASSPSGRAYEQFF
TGTGCCAGCAGCCCCAGCGGGAGGGCCTATGAGCAGTTCTTC
>.|TRBJ2-1|TRBV7-9
CASSSQGYNEQFF
TGTGCCAGCAGCTCACAGGGATACAATGAGCAGTTCTTC
>.|TRBJ1-2|TRBV5-1
CASSAGGVRASNYGYTF
TGCGCCAGCAGTGCCGGGGGAGTGAGGGCCTCTAACTATGGCTACACCTTC
>.|TRBJ1-5|TRBV11-3
CASSLEGGMDQPQHF
TGTGCCAGCAGCTTAGAAGGAGGGATGGATCAGCCCCAGCATTTT
>.|TRBJ1-2|TRBV19
CASSPEPGAYGYTF
TGTGCCAGTAGCCCCGAGCCAGGGGCCTATGGCTACACCTTC
>.|TRBJ1-5|TRBV4-1
CASSIGGRNQPQHF
TGCGCCAGCAGCATCGGGGGGCGCAATCAGCCCCAGCATTTT
>TRBD2|TRBJ2-3|TRBV28
CASLEDGRATDTQYF
TGTGCCAGCTTAGAGGACGGGAGGGCAACAGATACGCAGTATTTT
>.|TRBJ2-5|TRBV15
CAASGLRGTETQYF
TGTGCCGCCAGCGGGTTACGGGGGACGGAGACCCAGTACTTC
>TRBD2|TRBJ2-1|TRBV15
CATSYSGDYNEQFF
TGTGCCACCAGCTATAGCGGGGACTACAATGAGCAGTTCTTC